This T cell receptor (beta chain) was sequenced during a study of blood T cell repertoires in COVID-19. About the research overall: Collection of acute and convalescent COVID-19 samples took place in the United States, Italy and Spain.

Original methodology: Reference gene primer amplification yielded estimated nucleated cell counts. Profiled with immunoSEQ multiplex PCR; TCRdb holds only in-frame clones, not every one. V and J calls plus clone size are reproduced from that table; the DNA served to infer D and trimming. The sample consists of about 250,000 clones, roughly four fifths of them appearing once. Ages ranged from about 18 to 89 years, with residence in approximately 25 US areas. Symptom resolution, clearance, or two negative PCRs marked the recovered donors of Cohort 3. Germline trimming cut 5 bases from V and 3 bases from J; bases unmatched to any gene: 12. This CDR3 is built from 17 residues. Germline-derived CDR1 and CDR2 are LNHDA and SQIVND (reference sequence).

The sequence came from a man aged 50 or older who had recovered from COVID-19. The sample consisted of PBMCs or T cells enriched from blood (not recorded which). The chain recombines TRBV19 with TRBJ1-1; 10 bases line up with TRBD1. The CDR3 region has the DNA TGTGCCAGTAGTCCAAGAGGGACAGGGGTTGAGGACACTGAAGCTTTCTTT. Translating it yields CASSPRGTGVEDTEAFF.